The present entry profiles one T cell receptor (beta chain) with its context. Its antigen is undetermined. J lost 0 bases, V lost 4 bases, and 3 bases had no gene match. The CDR3 has 15 residues. CDR1 SGHRS and CDR2 YFSETQ come from the germline V gene. The data are from a study of cytomegalovirus exposure and HLA in healthy donors. Study findings and constraints: In a later analysis, TCR beta V- and J-gene trimming showed a link to a missense DCLRE1C variant. Using the classifier, cytomegalovirus status was reportedly diagnosed with high specificity and sensitivity.

Donors were nominally healthy when sampled, though unrecorded immune exposures were likely. With 60 Vbeta and 13 Jbeta primers, the PCR was carried out. Repertoires were generated with immunoSEQ multiplex PCR, while TCRdb's copy carries only in-frame clones and drops some. The table has 250,000 or so clones, around 90% seen once. Sequencing was done on a sample of PBMCs. The chain is built from TRBV5-1 and TRBJ1-1; 10 bases are shared with TRBD1. This clonotype originated in a girl aged 2 to 10 in good health and CMV-seronegative. DNA of the CDR3: TGCGCCAGCAGCCCGGGACAGGGGATGAACACTGAAGCTTTCTTT. Its protein is CASSPGQGMNTEAFF.